Below are 22 T cell receptor beta chains sequenced from a single sample in a study of tumor-infiltrating lymphocytes in localized non-small cell lung cancer. TCRdb keeps only in-frame clones here, not all; method: immunoSEQ multiplex PCR. Seen here are over 10,000 clones, roughly 70% observed once, and the top ten hold approximately 11%. Material: uninvolved lung tissue not adjacent to the tumor. The source is a human donor with non-small cell lung cancer.

Here the CDR3 DNA reads TGTGCCAGCAGCCCCCGACTCGGCGGGGAACCGAACACCGGGGAGCTGTTTTTT. Translating gives CASSPRLGGEPNTGELFF. V gene TRBV7-6 combines with J gene TRBJ2-2; tentatively, D is TRBD2 (6 bases). V lost 5 bases and J 0 bases, leaving 19 bases between the germline ends. This CDR3 is built from 18 residues. Looked up from germline, CDR1 is SGHVS and CDR2 is FNYEAQ.

The V call is TRBV19, the J call TRBJ1-1; 8 bases line up with TRBD1. The V gene end was trimmed by 5 bases and the J gene end by 2 bases; junction bases not matched to a gene: 4. The CDR3 spans 14 residues. The germline V gene has CDR1 LNHDA and CDR2 SQIVND (reference sequence). Written as DNA, the CDR3 is TGTGCCAGTAGTGTACAGGGGGTCAACACTGAAGCTTTCTTT. It is translated as CASSVQGVNTEAFF.

The chain has TRBV12-5 and TRBJ2-1; 12 positions agree with TRBD2. Germline trimming cut 6 bases from V and 10 bases from J; bases unmatched to any gene: 4. Germline assignment: CDR1 LGHNT and CDR2 FRNRAP. The CDR3 is 13 residues long. The CDR3 DNA reads TGTGCTAGTGGCACCGGACTAGCGGGAGAGCAGTTCTTC. Protein product: CASGTGLAGEQFF.

The genes are TRBV6-5 and TRBJ1-1, with D unresolved. Germline V lookup: CDR1 MNHEY, CDR2 SVGAGI. Between the trimmed V and J ends, which lost 5 bases and 2 bases, there was a span of 15 bases. The CDR3 length is 15 residues. CDR3 protein: CASSPLSYTNTEAFF. The DNA of the CDR3 is TGTGCCAGCAGTCCTCTATCCTACACCAACACTGAAGCTTTCTTT.

This chain joins TRBV5-1 and TRBJ2-7, with a tentative D call TRBD2 (6 bases). CDR1 is SGHRS and CDR2 is YFSETQ in the germline V gene. V lost 4 bases to trimming and J lost 5 bases, with 19 bases between them. The CDR3 extends over 15 amino acids. CDR3 sequence reads: CASSRAGREYDEQYF. As DNA, the CDR3 is TGCGCCAGCAGCCGTGCGGGACGGGAGTACGACGAGCAGTACTTC. The variable domain in full, completed from reference TRBV5-1 and TRBJ2-7, reads KAGVTQTPRYLIKTRGQQVTLSCSPISGHRSVSWYQQTPGQGLQFLFEYFSETQRNKGNFPGRFSGRQFSNSRSEMNVSTLELGDSALYLCASSRAGREYDEQYFGPGTRLTVT.

The J gene is TRBJ1-4, the V gene TRBV4-3; a weak D match, TRBD1 (6 bases). The V gene's germline CDR1 is LGHNA and CDR2 YSLEER. V gave up 0 bases and J gave up 8 bases, with 13 bases separating them. CDR3 length: 15 residues. CDR3 in DNA: TGCGCCAGCAGCCAAGATAAGGGGGGCTGGGAAAAACTGTTTTTT. Translated: CASSQDKGGWEKLFF.

Only a few counts were recorded for this clone. CDR3 protein: CASSLDPSYEQYF. In nucleotides, the CDR3 is TGTGCCAGCAGCTTAGATCCCAGCTACGAGCAGTACTTC. The chain recombines TRBV7-2 with TRBJ2-7; no clear D. Trimming took off 1 base at V and 3 bases at J, with 7 bases between the two ends. Germline assignment: CDR1 SGHTA and CDR2 FQGNSA. The CDR3 runs 13 residues.

The rearrangement joins TRBV7-9 to TRBJ2-3, with 13 positions matching TRBD2. The CDR3 extends over 16 amino acids. The junction had 7 bases not matched to a gene; V was cut back by 5 bases and J by 5 bases. Germline assignment: CDR1 SEHNR and CDR2 FQNEAQ (reference sequence). The CDR3 DNA follows: TGTGCCAGCAGCGGGACTAGCGGGGAGAAGGGAGATACGCAGTATTTT. The encoded protein is CASSGTSGEKGDTQYF.

V and J are TRBV5-4 and TRBJ1-4; possibly TRBD1 for D (5 bases). V was shortened by 5 bases and J by 4 bases, with 9 bases between the two germline ends. Per germline, CDR1 SGHNT and CDR2 YYREEE (reference sequence). This CDR3 is built from 13 residues. The CDR3 protein is CASRGGDNEKLFF. For the CDR3, the DNA is TGTGCCAGCAGGGGGGGAGATAATGAAAAACTGTTTTTT.

The chain carries TRBV7-2 and TRBJ2-2; D not certain. V gave up 1 base and J gave up 2 bases, with 11 bases separating them. The CDR3 loop spans 16 amino acids. Germline V lookup: CDR1 SGHTA, CDR2 FQGNSA. The CDR3 sequence: CASSLVAGTNTGELFF. The CDR3 bases are TGTGCCAGCAGCTTAGTTGCCGGTACTAACACCGGGGAGCTGTTTTTT.

Concerning this clone: At one end the junction does not follow the germline gene, possibly because of a read error. The chain recombines TRBV5-6 with TRBJ2-1; D not resolved. CDR3 size: 15 residues. Germline V gene data show CDR1 as SGHDT and CDR2 as YYEEEE. CDR3 in DNA: TGTGCCAGCATCTTGGGCCCAAATGTATACAATGAGCAGTTCTTC. This encodes CASILGPNVYNEQFF.

The chain couples TRBV6-6 to TRBJ1-5; possible D gene TRBD1, 5 bases. V dropped 2 bases and J dropped 3 bases, with 8 bases sitting between them. CDR3 length equals 14 residues. Per the germline V gene, CDR1 is MNHNY and CDR2 is SVGAGI (reference sequence). CDR3 protein: CASSYRGNNQPQHF. CDR3 bases: TGTGCCAGCAGTTACAGGGGAAACAATCAGCCCCAGCATTTT.

The chain carries TRBV14 and TRBJ1-2; D uncertain. The ends were cut back, 8 bases at V and 7 bases at J, with 14 bases in the middle. The CDR3 is 12 residues long. CDR1 is SGHDN and CDR2 is FVKESK in the germline V gene. In DNA, the CDR3 is TGTGCCAGCGAGGGCCCCGACCCTGGCTACACCTTC. Translating gives CASEGPDPGYTF.

This chain uses TRBV25-1 with TRBJ2-3; D possibly corresponds to TRBD1 (5 bases). Germline CDR1 reads MGHDK; CDR2 reads SYGVNS. CDR3 length: 16 amino acids. The germline V and J ends were trimmed by 5 bases and 0 bases, with 15 bases remaining between them. The CDR3 sequence: CASSKMGPSSTDTQYF. The CDR3 nucleotides read TGTGCCAGCAGTAAAATGGGGCCGTCTAGCACAGATACGCAGTATTTT.

V usage is TRBV28 and J usage is TRBJ1-2; D call uncertain. The germline gives CDR1 MDHEN, CDR2 SYDVKM. This CDR3 is 13 amino acids long. Trimming removed 5 bases at V and 2 bases at J, with 9 bases between. In DNA, the CDR3 is TGTGCCAGCAGTGTAGACCAGAACTATGGCTACACCTTC. This codes for CASSVDQNYGYTF.

A few counts support this clone. The CDR3 nucleotides read TGTGCCAGCAGCTTACTCGGTTTCAGGAACACTGAAGCTTTCTTT. It translates to CASSLLGFRNTEAFF. V usage is TRBV7-2 and J usage is TRBJ1-1; no firm D call. The length of the CDR3 is 15 residues. CDR1 and CDR2 (germline): SGHTA, FQGNSA. Trimming stripped 2 bases from V and 1 base from J, with 11 bases between.

The rearrangement joins TRBV6-1 to TRBJ1-5, with D uncertain. This CDR3 has 13 amino acids. Germline assignment: CDR1 MNHNS and CDR2 SASEGT. V shed 4 bases and J shed 2 bases, with 6 bases lying between them. CDR3: CASSVGGNQPQHF. The CDR3 DNA reads TGTGCCAGCAGTGTGGGAGGCAATCAGCCCCAGCATTTT.

Only a few counts were recorded for this clone. The V and J genes are TRBV6-4 and TRBJ2-4; 8 bases line up with TRBD1. The CDR3 extends over 15 amino acids. V gave up 6 bases and J gave up 3 bases; unmatched junction bases: 7. Germline lookup yields CDR1 MRHNA and CDR2 SNTAGT. CDR3 residues: CASSETGDLKNIQYF. The CDR3 bases are TGTGCCAGCAGCGAGACAGGGGATCTCAAAAACATTCAGTACTTC.

This clone was detected once. This rearrangement joins TRBV28 to TRBJ2-1; D uncertain. CDR3 length: 12 residues. In germline, CDR1 is MDHEN, CDR2 SYDVKM. Trimming cost V 6 bases and J 9 bases, with 12 bases left between them. The CDR3 here is CASSPFTGEQFF. In DNA, the CDR3 is TGTGCCAGCAGCCCTTTCACCGGTGAGCAGTTCTTC.

J is TRBJ1-3 and V is TRBV6-5; D is uncertain. CDR1 is MNHEY, CDR2 SVGAGI, per germline. The CDR3 consists of 15 residues. V dropped 8 bases and J dropped 4 bases, with 18 bases sitting between them. In DNA, the CDR3 is TGTGCCAGCCGACGGTCGGAGGGAACCGGAAACACCATATATTTT. This sequence encodes CASRRSEGTGNTIYF.

CDR3 sequence: CASSQQGAYNSPLHF. In DNA, the CDR3 is TGTGCCAGCAGTCAACAGGGGGCCTATAATTCACCCCTCCACTTT. The chain uses TRBV7-9 and TRBJ1-6; TRBD1 agrees at 8 bases. Germline trimming cut 6 bases from V and 2 bases from J; bases unmatched to any gene: 3. Per germline, CDR1 SEHNR and CDR2 FQNEAQ (reference sequence). CDR3 size: 15 residues.

The count of this clone is one. The V call is TRBV11-2, the J call TRBJ2-1; D is uncertain. CDR3 length equals 15 residues. The V and J ends lost 5 bases and 6 bases respectively, with 17 bases between them. Germline-derived CDR1 and CDR2 are SGHAT and FQNNGV. CDR3 in DNA: TGTGCCAGCAGCATTACACGGTTTGGGTCCAATGAGCAGTTCTTC. It translates to CASSITRFGSNEQFF.